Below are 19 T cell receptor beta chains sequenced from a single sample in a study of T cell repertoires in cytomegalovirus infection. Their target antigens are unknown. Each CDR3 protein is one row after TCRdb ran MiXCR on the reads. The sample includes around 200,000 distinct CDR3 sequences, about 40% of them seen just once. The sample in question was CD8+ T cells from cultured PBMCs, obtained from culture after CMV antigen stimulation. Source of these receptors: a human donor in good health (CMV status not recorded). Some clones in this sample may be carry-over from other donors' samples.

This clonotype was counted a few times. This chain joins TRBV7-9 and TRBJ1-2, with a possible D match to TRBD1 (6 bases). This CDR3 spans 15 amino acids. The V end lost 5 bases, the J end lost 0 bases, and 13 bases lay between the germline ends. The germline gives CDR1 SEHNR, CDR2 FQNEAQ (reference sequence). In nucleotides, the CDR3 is TGTGCCAGCAGCAACCACGGACAGCCTAACTATGGCTACACCTTC. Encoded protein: CASSNHGQPNYGYTF.

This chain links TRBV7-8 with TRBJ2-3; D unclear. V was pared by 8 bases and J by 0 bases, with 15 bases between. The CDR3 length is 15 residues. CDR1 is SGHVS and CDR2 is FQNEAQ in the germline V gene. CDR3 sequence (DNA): TGTGCCAGCCTATTTCGAAGAACTAGCACAGATACGCAGTATTTT. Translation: CASLFRRTSTDTQYF.

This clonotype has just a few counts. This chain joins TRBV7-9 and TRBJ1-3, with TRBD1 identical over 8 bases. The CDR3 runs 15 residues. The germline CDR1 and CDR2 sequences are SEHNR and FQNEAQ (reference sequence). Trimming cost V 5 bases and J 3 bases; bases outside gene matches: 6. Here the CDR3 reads CASSPRTGFGNTIYF. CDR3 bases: TGTGCCAGCAGCCCAAGGACAGGGTTTGGAAACACCATATATTTT. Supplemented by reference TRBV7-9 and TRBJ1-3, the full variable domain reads DTGVSQNPRHKITKRGQNVTFRCDPISEHNRLYWYRQTLGQGPEFLTYFQNEAQLEKSRLLSDRFSAERPKGSFSTLEIQRTEQGDSAMYLCASSPRTGFGNTIYFGEGSWLTVV.

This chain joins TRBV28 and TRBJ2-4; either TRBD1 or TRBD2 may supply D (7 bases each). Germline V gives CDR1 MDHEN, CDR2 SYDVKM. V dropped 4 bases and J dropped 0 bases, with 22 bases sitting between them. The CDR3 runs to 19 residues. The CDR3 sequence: CASSSRTRGRRIAKNIQYF. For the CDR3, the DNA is TGTGCCAGCAGTTCGCGGACTAGGGGGCGTAGGATAGCCAAAAACATTCAGTACTTC.

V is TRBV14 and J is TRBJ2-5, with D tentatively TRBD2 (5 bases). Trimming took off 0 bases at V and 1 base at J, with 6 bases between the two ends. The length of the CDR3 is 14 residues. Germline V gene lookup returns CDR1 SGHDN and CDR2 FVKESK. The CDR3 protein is CASSQDGIQETQYF. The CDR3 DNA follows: TGTGCCAGCAGCCAAGACGGGATCCAAGAGACCCAGTACTTC.

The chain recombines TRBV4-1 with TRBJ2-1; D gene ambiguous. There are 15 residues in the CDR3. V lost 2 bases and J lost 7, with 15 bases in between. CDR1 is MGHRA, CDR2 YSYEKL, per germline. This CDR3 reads CASSQRRGVANEQFF. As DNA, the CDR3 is TGCGCCAGCAGCCAACGACGTGGGGTGGCGAATGAGCAGTTCTTC.

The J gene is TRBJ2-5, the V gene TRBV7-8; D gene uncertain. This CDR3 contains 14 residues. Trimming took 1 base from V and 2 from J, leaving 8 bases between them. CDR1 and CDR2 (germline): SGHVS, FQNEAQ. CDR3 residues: CASSLVGSQETQYF. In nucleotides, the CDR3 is TGTGCCAGCAGCTTAGTGGGTAGTCAAGAGACCCAGTACTTC.

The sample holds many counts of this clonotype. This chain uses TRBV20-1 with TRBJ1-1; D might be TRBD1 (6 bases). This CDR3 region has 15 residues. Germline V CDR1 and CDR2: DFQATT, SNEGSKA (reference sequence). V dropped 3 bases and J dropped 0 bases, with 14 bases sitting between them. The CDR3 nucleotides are TGCAGTGCTAGGGCCAGGGGAAGGGTGAACACTGAAGCTTTCTTT. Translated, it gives CSARARGRVNTEAFF.

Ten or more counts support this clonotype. CDR3 nucleotides: TGTGCCAGCAGCTTATCAGGACAGGCTAATGAAAAACTGTTTTTT. It translates to CASSLSGQANEKLFF. This chain connects TRBV7-2 to TRBJ1-4; TRBD1 aligns across 7 bases. CDR3 length equals 15 residues. With 2 bases clipped from V and 3 bases from J, the junction kept 3 bases outside the gene matches. Germline V CDR1 and CDR2: SGHTA, FQGNSA.

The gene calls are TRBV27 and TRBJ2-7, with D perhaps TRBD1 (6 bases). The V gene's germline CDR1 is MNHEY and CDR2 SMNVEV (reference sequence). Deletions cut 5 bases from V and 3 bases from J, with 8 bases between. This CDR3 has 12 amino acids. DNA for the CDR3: TGTGCCAGCAGTAGCAGGGGCTACGAGCAGTACTTC. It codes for CASSSRGYEQYF.

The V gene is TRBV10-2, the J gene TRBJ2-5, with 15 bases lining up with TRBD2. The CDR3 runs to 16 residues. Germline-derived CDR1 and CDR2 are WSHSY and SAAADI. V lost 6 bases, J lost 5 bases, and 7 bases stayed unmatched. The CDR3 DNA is TGCGCCAGCAGCGACGGACTAGCGGGGGGGACGGAGACCCAGTACTTC. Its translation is CASSDGLAGGTETQYF.

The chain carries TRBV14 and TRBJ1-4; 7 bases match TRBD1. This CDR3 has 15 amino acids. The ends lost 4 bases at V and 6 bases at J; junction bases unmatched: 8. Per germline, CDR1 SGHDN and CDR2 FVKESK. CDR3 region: CASSPRDSYYEKLFF. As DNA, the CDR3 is TGTGCCAGCAGCCCACGGGACAGCTATTATGAAAAACTGTTTTTT.

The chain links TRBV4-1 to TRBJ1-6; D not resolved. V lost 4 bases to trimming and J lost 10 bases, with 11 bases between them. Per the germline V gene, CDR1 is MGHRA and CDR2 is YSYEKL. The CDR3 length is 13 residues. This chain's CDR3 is CASSPWLESPLHF. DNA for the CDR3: TGCGCCAGCAGCCCCTGGCTCGAATCACCCCTCCACTTT.

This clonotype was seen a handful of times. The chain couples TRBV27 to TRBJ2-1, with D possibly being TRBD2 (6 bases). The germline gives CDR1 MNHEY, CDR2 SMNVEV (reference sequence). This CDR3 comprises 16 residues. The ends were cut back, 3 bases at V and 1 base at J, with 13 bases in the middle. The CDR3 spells CASSFSSGQSYNEQFF. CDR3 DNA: TGTGCCAGCAGTTTTAGTAGCGGTCAATCCTACAATGAGCAGTTCTTC.

CDR3 sequence reads: CASSPEGTGGNTIYF. Written as DNA, the CDR3 is TGTGCCAGCAGCCCAGAGGGGACAGGGGGAAACACCATATATTTT. The chain couples TRBV11-2 to TRBJ1-3; 9 nucleotides agree with TRBD1. This CDR3 spans 15 amino acids. Looked up from germline, CDR1 is SGHAT and CDR2 is FQNNGV. Germline trimming cut 5 bases from V and 4 bases from J; bases unmatched to any gene: 6.

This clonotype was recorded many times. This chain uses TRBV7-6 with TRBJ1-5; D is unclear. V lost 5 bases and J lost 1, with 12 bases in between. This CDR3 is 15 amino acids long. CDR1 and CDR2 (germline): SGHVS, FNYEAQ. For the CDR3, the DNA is TGTGCCAGCAGCCCCGAAACATACAGCAATCAGCCCCAGCATTTT. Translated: CASSPETYSNQPQHF.

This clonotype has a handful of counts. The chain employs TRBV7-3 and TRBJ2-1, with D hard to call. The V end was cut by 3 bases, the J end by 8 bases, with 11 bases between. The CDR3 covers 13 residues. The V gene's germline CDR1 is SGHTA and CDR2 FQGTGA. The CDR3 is CASSFFGGDEQFF. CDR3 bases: TGTGCCAGCAGCTTCTTCGGTGGGGATGAGCAGTTCTTC.

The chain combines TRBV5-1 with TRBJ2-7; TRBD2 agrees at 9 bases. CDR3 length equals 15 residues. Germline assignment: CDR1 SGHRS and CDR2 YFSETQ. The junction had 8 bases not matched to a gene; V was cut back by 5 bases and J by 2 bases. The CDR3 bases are TGCGCCAGCAGTTTGAGCGGGGGGCTCCCCTACGAGCAGTACTTC. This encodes CASSLSGGLPYEQYF.

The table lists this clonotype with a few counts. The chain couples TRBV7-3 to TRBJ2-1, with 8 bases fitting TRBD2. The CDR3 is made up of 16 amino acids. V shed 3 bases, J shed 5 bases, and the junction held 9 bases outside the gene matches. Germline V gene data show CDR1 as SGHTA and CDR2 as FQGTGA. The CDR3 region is CASSLTRGGIHNEQFF. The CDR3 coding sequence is TGTGCCAGCAGCTTGACCCGGGGGGGGATCCACAATGAGCAGTTCTTC.